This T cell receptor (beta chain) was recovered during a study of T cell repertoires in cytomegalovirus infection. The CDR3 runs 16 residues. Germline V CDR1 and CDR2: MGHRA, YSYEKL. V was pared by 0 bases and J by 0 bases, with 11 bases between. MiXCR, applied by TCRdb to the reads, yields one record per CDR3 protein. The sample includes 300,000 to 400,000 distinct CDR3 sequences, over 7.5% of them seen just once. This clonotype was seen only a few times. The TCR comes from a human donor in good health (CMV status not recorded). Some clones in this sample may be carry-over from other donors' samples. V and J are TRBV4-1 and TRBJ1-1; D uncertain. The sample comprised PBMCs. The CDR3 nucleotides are TGCGCCAGCAGCCAAGAGTGGAACAGTTTGAACACTGAAGCTTTCTTT. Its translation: CASSQEWNSLNTEAFF.